The 8 T cell receptor beta chains given below trace back to one sample, sequenced in a study of T-cell reconstitution after alpha-beta-depleted transplantation in children. This sample's TCRbeta library carried unique molecular identifier barcodes. TCRdb ran MiXCR on the PCR reads and lists one entry per CDR3 protein. The sample yields under 350,000 distinct CDR3 sequences, 9.9% seen once. The sample here was PBMCs from the stem cell graft donor, taken from the stem cell graft. All receptors come from a human donor who donated a stem cell graft to a child with SCID.

The chain recombines TRBV10-2 with TRBJ2-5; 13 bases are shared with TRBD2. This CDR3 spans 17 amino acids. The V gene's germline CDR1 is WSHSY and CDR2 SAAADI. V lost 3 bases and J lost 7; bases outside the gene matches: 11. CDR3 nucleotide sequence: TGCGCCAGCAGTGACCCGAGACTAGCGGGGGGCCGGGGGACCCAGTACTTC. It translates to CASSDPRLAGGRGTQYF.

The chain employs TRBV3-1 and TRBJ2-3, with D uncertain. This CDR3 has 12 residues. The ends were cut back, 4 bases at V and 6 bases at J, with 8 bases in the middle. CDR1 is LGHDT and CDR2 is YNNKEL in the germline V gene (reference sequence). This chain's CDR3 is CASSRDKDTQYF. The DNA of the CDR3 is TGTGCCAGCAGCCGCGATAAGGATACGCAGTATTTT.

The chain employs TRBV6-4 and TRBJ2-7; D might be TRBD1 (6 bases). V gave up 2 bases and J gave up 4 bases, with 9 bases separating them. Germline V gene data show CDR1 as MRHNA and CDR2 as SNTAGT. CDR3 length: 13 residues. This CDR3 is CASSDIQGYEQYF. CDR3 nucleotide sequence: TGTGCCAGCAGTGACATTCAGGGGTACGAGCAGTACTTC.

Only a few counts were recorded for this clonotype. This chain links TRBV5-1 with TRBJ2-5, with D perhaps TRBD2 (6 bases). The V end was cut by 0 bases, the J end by 7 bases, with 10 bases between. The germline V gene has CDR1 SGHRS and CDR2 YFSETQ. The CDR3 consists of 13 residues. The CDR3 coding sequence is TGCGCCAGCAGCTTGGGCGGGACGGGGACCCAGTACTTC. Translating it yields CASSLGGTGTQYF. Combining the CDR3 with reference TRBV5-1 and TRBJ2-5 gives the whole variable domain KAGVTQTPRYLIKTRGQQVTLSCSPISGHRSVSWYQQTPGQGLQFLFEYFSETQRNKGNFPGRFSGRQFSNSRSEMNVSTLELGDSALYLCASSLGGTGTQYFGPGTRLLVL.

This clonotype has just a few counts. The chain couples TRBV12-3 or TRBV12-4 to TRBJ2-5; D is uncertain. The CDR3 is 16 amino acids. With 4 bases removed from V and 4 bases from J, the gap between germline ends came to 19 bases. The CDR3 DNA reads TGTGCCAGCAGTTCTTTAGAGGCCGAACATCGAGAGACCCAGTACTTC. It codes for CASSSLEAEHRETQYF.

In DNA, the CDR3 is TGTGCCAGCTCACCACCTCGGCAGCCTTACGAGCAGTACTTC. It codes for CASSPPRQPYEQYF. The chain has TRBV18 and TRBJ2-7; D gene uncertain. V gave up 0 bases and J gave up 4 bases, with 10 bases separating them. The CDR3 is made up of 14 amino acids. Germline V gives CDR1 KGHSH, CDR2 LQKENI.

The J gene is TRBJ2-2, the V gene TRBV29-1; possibly TRBD1 for D (5 bases). The CDR3 extends over 11 amino acids. Germline CDR1 and CDR2: SQVTM and ANQGSEA. V dropped 8 bases and J dropped 6 bases, with 10 bases sitting between them. The CDR3 loop reads CSSKQAGELFF. The CDR3 DNA reads TGCAGCTCTAAACAGGCCGGGGAGCTGTTTTTT.

The rearrangement uses TRBV6-1 and TRBJ1-6, with a tentative D call TRBD1 (5 bases). Germline lookup yields CDR1 MNHNS and CDR2 SASEGT. CDR3 length: 13 residues. V lost 6 bases and J lost 6, with 9 bases in between. This chain's CDR3 is CASRWDGNSPLHF. The CDR3 region has the DNA TGTGCCAGCAGATGGGACGGTAATTCACCCCTCCACTTT.